This is a list of T cell receptor beta chains from one sample in a study of human T cells and chemical hapten exposure. TCRdb analysed the RACE reads with MiXCR anew, one entry per CDR3 protein. The table shows fewer than 350,000 distinct CDR3 sequences, with approximately 7.5% occurring only once. The sample here was whole blood, taken in connection with sensitization to the hapten diphenylcyclopropenone (DPC). The receptors were sampled from a man between 18 and 35 years old with alopecia areata. Some clones in this sample may be carry-over from other donors' samples. Both conserved end residues are part of each CDR3. Each record gives: CDR3 length, clone size, D gene, V gene, J gene, CDR3 protein, CDR3 DNA. D genes are given only for firm matches. Size is omitted from some rows. Given values are once, few, many or a class for expanded clones.

length: 13; size: few; D: NA; V: TRBV2; J: TRBJ1-5; CDR3: CASSEEGIQPQHF; DNA: TGTGCCAGCAGTGAAGAGGGAATCCAGCCCCAGCATTTT
length: 13; size: few; D: NA; V: TRBV29-1; J: TRBJ1-2; CDR3: CSVQGHRVEGYTF; DNA: TGCAGCGTTCAGGGACACAGGGTCGAAGGCTACACCTTC
length: 14; size: many; D: NA; V: TRBV20-1; J: TRBJ2-3; CDR3: CSARVTGSTDTQYF; DNA: TGCAGTGCTAGAGTTACGGGTTCCACAGATACGCAGTATTTT
length: 18; size: few; D: TRBD2; V: TRBV6-2/TRBV6-3; J: TRBJ2-3; CDR3: CASSYPLAGGLRTDTQYF; DNA: TGTGCCAGCAGTTACCCTCTAGCGGGGGGGCTAAGAACAGATACGCAGTATTTT
length: 10; size: few; D: NA; V: TRBV6-2/TRBV6-3; J: TRBJ1-4; CDR3: CATSDQPLFF; DNA: TGTGCCACTTCGGACCAGCCACTGTTTTTT
length: 15; size: NA; D: TRBD2; V: TRBV27; J: TRBJ2-1; CDR3: CASTLAGPSYNEQFF; DNA: TGTGCCAGCACCCTAGCGGGGCCTTCCTACAATGAGCAGTTCTTC
length: 18; size: many; D: TRBD1; V: TRBV7-2; J: TRBJ1-1; CDR3: CASSQKDRGWRRGTEAFF; DNA: TGTGCCAGCAGCCAAAAGGACAGGGGCTGGAGGAGAGGGACTGAAGCTTTCTTT
length: 16; size: NA; D: NA; V: TRBV7-2; J: TRBJ2-3; CDR3: CASRYTGGDSTDTQYF; DNA: TGTGCCAGCAGATACACAGGAGGCGATAGCACAGATACGCAGTATTTT
length: 13; size: few; D: NA; V: TRBV6-5; J: TRBJ1-5; CDR3: CASSRGSLQPQHF; DNA: TGTGCCAGCAGCCGGGGGAGTCTTCAGCCCCAGCATTTT
length: 19; size: NA; D: TRBD1; V: TRBV6-5; J: TRBJ2-6; CDR3: CASSSLEGTGYSGANVLTF; DNA: TGTGCCAGCAGTTCCCTTGAAGGGACAGGATATTCTGGGGCCAACGTCCTGACTTTC
length: 13; size: many; D: NA; V: TRBV28; J: TRBJ2-2; CDR3: CASIRGNTGELFF; DNA: TGTGCCAGCATTAGGGGGAACACCGGGGAGCTGTTTTTT
length: 15; size: NA; D: TRBD1; V: TRBV12-3/TRBV12-4; J: TRBJ1-5; CDR3: CASSFSHRGHQPQHF; DNA: TGTGCCAGCAGTTTTAGTCACAGGGGCCATCAGCCCCAGCATTTT